Listed here is a single T cell receptor (beta chain). The data were produced by immunoSEQ multiplex PCR, yet TCRdb's version contains in-frame clones alone and is incomplete. The sample holds about 270,000 clones, roughly 86% seen once. The V gene lost 4 bases and the J gene lost 4 bases, with 9 bases spanning the gap. The CDR3 sequence is 12 residues long. Germline CDR1 SGHRS, CDR2 YFSETQ. The data originate from a study of blood T cell repertoires in COVID-19. Overall study: The cDNA or gDNA used as material had been derived from T cells, B-cell-depleted T cells, or PBMCs.

The origin of this receptor is a woman aged 60-75 years who had recovered from COVID-19. The specimen was peripheral blood. V usage is TRBV5-1 and J usage is TRBJ2-7, with a possible D match to TRBD2 (5 bases). CDR3 nucleotides: TGCGCCAGCAGCCTTGGACTGTACGAGCAGTACTTC. Its translation is CASSLGLYEQYF.